These T cell receptor beta chains were read from a single sample in a study of spatial heterogeneity in lung cancer. TCRdb reprocessed the 5' RACE reads with MiXCR, giving one entry per CDR3 protein. The data hold about 38,000 distinct CDR3 sequences, with around 5.2% observed a single time. This specimen was PBMCs, taken at surgery. The receptors shown here come from a female donor with early-stage non-small cell lung cancer. The conserved cysteine and the conserved F or W are not part of the CDR3 here.

TRBV5-1	TRBJ2-3	ASSLERTVLSTDTQY
TRBV12-3/TRBV12-4	TRBJ1-2	ASSQMTGGAYGYT
TRBV28	TRBJ1-1	ASSLAENTEAF
TRBV7-9	TRBJ1-4	ASSFDRGINEKLF
TRBV9	TRBJ2-2	ASSASAISNTGELF
TRBV18	TRBJ1-5	ASSRTNEAQH
TRBV6-1	TRBJ2-2	ASSEMETGELF
TRBV19	TRBJ2-2	ASSIAPNTGELF
TRBV7-8	TRBJ1-5	ASSLAVHQPQH
TRBV6-5	TRBJ1-6	ASSYGEGNSPLH
TRBV10-3	TRBJ2-1	ASEGGSGGPSSYNEQF
TRBV7-2	TRBJ1-6	ASSLWWDNSPLH
TRBV20-1	TRBJ1-2	SARPGANYGYT
TRBV6-5	TRBJ1-1	ASSYRGDTEAF
TRBV20-1	TRBJ1-2	SAREGQGAGGYT
TRBV28	TRBJ1-6	ASSLSGQGDSPLH
TRBV2	TRBJ2-6	ASSESGGTGANVLT
TRBV19	TRBJ1-5	ASSIHVWGAAQH
TRBV7-9	TRBJ1-1	ASSNKPNTEAF
TRBV12-3/TRBV12-4	TRBJ1-1	ASSRSRVENTEAF
TRBV7-2	TRBJ1-3	ASSGRPGQGLSGNTIY
TRBV7-3	TRBJ2-3	ASSLSTPGPLSTDTQY
TRBV2	TRBJ1-1	ASSAYQGRDTEAF
TRBV6-6	TRBJ2-7	ASSYPRTGGHNAYEQY
TRBV18	TRBJ2-3	ASSPTGGTSTDTQY
TRBV3-1	TRBJ2-5	ASSQGASSETQY
TRBV27	TRBJ1-2	ASSFGDRGPGYT
TRBV27	TRBJ2-5	ASSDQGGQETQY
TRBV7-9	TRBJ2-3	ASSLDGIDTQY
TRBV7-9	TRBJ1-1	ASSLQAAEAF
TRBV5-6	TRBJ2-3	ASSFRQAGGTDTQY
TRBV5-6	TRBJ2-1	ASSLAGGTYNEQF
TRBV5-1	TRBJ1-2	ASSLVVARTYGYT
TRBV11-1	TRBJ2-3	ASSLGPDRGRY
TRBV6-6	TRBJ2-7	ASSYTSYYEQY
TRBV5-5	TRBJ2-7	ASSLYTSGGSYEQY
TRBV2	TRBJ1-5	ASSGDGSGSNQPQH
TRBV20-1	TRBJ1-2	SASLQGLGGYT
TRBV5-1	TRBJ1-4	ASSLGAGLGSEKLF
TRBV7-2	TRBJ2-3	ASSQLDGGATDTQY
TRBV7-8	TRBJ2-7	ASSLANSRNEQY
TRBV6-5	TRBJ2-4	ASSYSVTGHERGENIQY
TRBV20-1	TRBJ1-1	SARVTGRTEAF
TRBV15	TRBJ2-5	ATSRLFTTQETQY
TRBV9	TRBJ2-6	ASSVGHEKGANVLT
TRBV20-1	TRBJ2-7	SAQGTDSYEQY
TRBV3-1	TRBJ1-2	ASSQAPAYAYGYT
TRBV11-1	TRBJ2-3	ASTRRGGGTDTQY
TRBV5-1	TRBJ2-7	ASSLGRGGEQY
TRBV5-6	TRBJ2-1	ASSRPLGAQNEQF
TRBV7-9	TRBJ2-7	ASSFPRSYEQY
TRBV29-1	TRBJ2-5	SVGRDGGQETQY
TRBV5-1	TRBJ2-7	ASSLDRATYEQY
TRBV24-1	TRBJ1-4	ATSESLREKLF
TRBV5-6	TRBJ2-7	ASSLARTRASYEQY
TRBV2	TRBJ2-3	ASLGAGGRDTQY
TRBV12-3/TRBV12-4	TRBJ2-4	ASGPRTTGGLAKNIQY
TRBV20-1	TRBJ1-4	SATRDSATNEKLF
TRBV30	TRBJ1-1	AWQGQPNTEAF